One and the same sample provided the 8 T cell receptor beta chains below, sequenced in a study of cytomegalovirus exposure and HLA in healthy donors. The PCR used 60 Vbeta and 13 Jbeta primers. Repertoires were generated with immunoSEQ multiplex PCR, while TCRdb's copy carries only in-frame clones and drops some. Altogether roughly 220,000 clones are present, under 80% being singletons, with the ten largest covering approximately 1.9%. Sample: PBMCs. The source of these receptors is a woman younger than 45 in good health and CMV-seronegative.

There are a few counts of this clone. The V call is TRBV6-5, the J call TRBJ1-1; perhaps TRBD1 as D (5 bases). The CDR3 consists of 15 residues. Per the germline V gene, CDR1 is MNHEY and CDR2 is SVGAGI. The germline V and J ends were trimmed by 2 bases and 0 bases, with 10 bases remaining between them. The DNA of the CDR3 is TGTGCCAGCAGTTACCGGACACCCATGAACACTGAAGCTTTCTTT. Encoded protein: CASSYRTPMNTEAFF.

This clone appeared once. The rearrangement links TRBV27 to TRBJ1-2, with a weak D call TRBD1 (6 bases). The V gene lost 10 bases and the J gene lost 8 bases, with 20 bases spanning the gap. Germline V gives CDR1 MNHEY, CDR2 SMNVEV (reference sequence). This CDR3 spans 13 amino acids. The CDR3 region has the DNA TGTGCCACCAAAGAAGGGGGGGCAGGAGGCTACACCTTC. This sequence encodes CATKEGGAGGYTF.

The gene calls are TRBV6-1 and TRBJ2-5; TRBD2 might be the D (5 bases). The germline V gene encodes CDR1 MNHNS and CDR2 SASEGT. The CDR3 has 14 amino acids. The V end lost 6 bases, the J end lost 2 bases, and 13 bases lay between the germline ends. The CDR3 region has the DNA TGTGCCAGCAGACTAAATAGCGTACAAGAGACCCAGTACTTC. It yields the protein CASRLNSVQETQYF.

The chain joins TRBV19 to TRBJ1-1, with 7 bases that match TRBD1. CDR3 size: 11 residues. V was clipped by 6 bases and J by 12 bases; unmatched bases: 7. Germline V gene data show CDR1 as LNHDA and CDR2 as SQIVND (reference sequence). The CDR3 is CASSDRVETFF. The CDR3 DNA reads TGTGCCAGTAGCGACAGGGTGGAAACTTTCTTT.

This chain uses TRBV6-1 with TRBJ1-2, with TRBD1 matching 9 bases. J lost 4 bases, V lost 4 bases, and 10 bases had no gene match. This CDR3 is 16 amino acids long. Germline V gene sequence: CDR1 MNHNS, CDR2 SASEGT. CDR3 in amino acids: CASSGLFPGQGYGYTF. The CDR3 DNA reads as TGTGCCAGCAGTGGACTTTTTCCGGGACAGGGCTATGGCTACACCTTC.

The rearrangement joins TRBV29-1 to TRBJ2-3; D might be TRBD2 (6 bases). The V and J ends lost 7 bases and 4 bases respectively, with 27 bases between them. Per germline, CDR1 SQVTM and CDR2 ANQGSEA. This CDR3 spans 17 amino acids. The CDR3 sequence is CSADRLVGGKLADTQYF. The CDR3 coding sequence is TGCAGCGCTGACCGACTAGTTGGGGGGAAGTTAGCAGATACGCAGTATTTT.

DNA of the CDR3: TGTGCCAGCAGCTTAAGCCTAGCGGGAGAAGGAACAGATACGCAGTATTTT. It is translated as CASSLSLAGEGTDTQYF. J is TRBJ2-3 and V is TRBV7-9; 10 nucleotides match TRBD2. From germline, CDR1 is SEHNR and CDR2 FQNEAQ (reference sequence). Losses at the gene ends were 2 bases for V and 3 bases for J; bases not matched to a gene: 8. The CDR3 has 17 amino acids.

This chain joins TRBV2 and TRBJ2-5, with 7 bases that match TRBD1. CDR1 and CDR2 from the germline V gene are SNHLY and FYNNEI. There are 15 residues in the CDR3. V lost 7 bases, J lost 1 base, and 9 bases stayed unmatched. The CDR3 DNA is TGTGCCAGCAATCTAAACGGACAGGCCCAAGAGACCCAGTACTTC. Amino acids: CASNLNGQAQETQYF.